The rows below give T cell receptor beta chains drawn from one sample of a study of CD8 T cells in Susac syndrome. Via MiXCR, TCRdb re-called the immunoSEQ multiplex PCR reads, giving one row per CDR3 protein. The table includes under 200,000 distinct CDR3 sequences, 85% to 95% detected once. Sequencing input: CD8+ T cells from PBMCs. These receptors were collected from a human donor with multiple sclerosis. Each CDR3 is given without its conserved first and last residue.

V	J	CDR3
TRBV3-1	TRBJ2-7	ASSLGTRGPLTGLYEQY
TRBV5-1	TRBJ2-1	ASSSRGSSYNEQF
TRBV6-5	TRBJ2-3	ASSYLGADTQY
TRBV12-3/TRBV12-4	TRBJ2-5	ASSLVGVQETQY
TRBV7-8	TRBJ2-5	ASRTGGRETQY
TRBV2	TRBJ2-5	ASGPITRGETQY
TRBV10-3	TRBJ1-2	AISEHSADRNYGYT
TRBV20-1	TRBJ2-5	SAPGQGGTFQETQY
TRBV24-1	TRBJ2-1	ATSDFRGAEQF
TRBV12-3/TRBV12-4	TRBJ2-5	ASSSPGTQETQY
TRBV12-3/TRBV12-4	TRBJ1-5	ASTTGQGVQPQH
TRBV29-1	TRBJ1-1	TAGVNTEAF
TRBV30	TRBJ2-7	AWSETRYEQY
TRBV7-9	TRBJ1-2	ASSLKGQEGYT
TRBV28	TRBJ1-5	ASVPRGSLQPQL
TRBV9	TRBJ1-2	ASSGTGQGDGYGYT
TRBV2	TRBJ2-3	ASTGAGGLDTQY
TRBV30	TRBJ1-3	ARGPTGGPGNTIY
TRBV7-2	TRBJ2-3	ASSLGPAGGGTDTQY
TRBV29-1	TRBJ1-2	SVGRAGATYGYT
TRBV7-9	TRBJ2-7	ASSSGTGAIYEQY
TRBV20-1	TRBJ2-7	SIEQIYEQY
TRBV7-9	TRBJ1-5	ASSLDGGQPQH
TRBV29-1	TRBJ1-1	SVTDGVAF
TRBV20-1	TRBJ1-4	SARDLGGGEKLF
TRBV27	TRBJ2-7	ASSTPRGAIHEQY
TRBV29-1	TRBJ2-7	SVRTGAYEQY
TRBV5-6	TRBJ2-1	ASSHRWDRLTTMTYNEQF
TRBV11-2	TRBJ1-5	ASSIEARQPQH
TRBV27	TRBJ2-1	ASTQGHPNEQF
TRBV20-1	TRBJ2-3	SARPSGSGDTQY
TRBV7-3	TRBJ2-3	ASSPALDSSTDTQY
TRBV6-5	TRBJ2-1	ASSYWGGGQANNEQF
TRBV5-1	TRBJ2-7	ASAWTSEWYEQY
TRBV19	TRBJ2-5	ASSMVPGGSETQY